The source of this T cell receptor (beta chain) is a study of metastatic and nonmetastatic thyroid tumors. Overall study results and limits: A significant increase in TCR beta diversity was reportedly seen in malignant thyroid tumors relative to benign nodules, in blood and tumor.

Original processing methods: The distant-metastasis classifier for papillary thyroid cancer was built from CDR3 differences across clinicopathological groups. TCRdb recomputed clones from the PCR reads via MiXCR. TCRdb, rather than the study authors, made the V and J calls. The profile shows tens of thousands of clones, 15% to 20% of them singletons. Each patient went into thyroid surgery without having received any treatment. Notes on this clone: Its antigen remains unknown.

The CDR3 consists of 17 residues. CDR1 is LNHDA, CDR2 SQIVND, per germline (reference sequence). J gave up 6 bases and V 1 base, and 7 bases lay outside the gene matches. V gene TRBV19 combines with J gene TRBJ2-1; the match to TRBD2 covers 12 bases. The source is a female donor with papillary thyroid cancer or a benign thyroid nodule (not recorded which). Some clones in this sample may be carry-over from other donors' samples. The material sequenced was blood. In nucleotides, the CDR3 is TGTGCCAGTAGTATAGTACTAGCGGGAGGAAAGGGCAATGAGCAGTTCTTC. Translation: CASSIVLAGGKGNEQFF.